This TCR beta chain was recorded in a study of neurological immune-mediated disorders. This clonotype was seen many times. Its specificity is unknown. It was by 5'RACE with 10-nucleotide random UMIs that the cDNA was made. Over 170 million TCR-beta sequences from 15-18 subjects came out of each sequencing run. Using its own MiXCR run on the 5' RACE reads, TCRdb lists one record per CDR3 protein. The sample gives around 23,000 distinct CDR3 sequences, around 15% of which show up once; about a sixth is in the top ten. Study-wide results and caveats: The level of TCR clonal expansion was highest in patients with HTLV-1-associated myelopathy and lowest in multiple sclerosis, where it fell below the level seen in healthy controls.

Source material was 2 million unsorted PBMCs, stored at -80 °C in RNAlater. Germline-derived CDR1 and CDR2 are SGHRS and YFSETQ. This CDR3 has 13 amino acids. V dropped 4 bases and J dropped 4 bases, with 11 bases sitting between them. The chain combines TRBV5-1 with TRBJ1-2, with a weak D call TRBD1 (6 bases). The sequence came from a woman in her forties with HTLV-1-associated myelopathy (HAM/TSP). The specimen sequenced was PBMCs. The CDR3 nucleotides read TGCGCCAGCAGCCCGACAGGATTCTATGGCTACACCTTC. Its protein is CASSPTGFYGYTF.